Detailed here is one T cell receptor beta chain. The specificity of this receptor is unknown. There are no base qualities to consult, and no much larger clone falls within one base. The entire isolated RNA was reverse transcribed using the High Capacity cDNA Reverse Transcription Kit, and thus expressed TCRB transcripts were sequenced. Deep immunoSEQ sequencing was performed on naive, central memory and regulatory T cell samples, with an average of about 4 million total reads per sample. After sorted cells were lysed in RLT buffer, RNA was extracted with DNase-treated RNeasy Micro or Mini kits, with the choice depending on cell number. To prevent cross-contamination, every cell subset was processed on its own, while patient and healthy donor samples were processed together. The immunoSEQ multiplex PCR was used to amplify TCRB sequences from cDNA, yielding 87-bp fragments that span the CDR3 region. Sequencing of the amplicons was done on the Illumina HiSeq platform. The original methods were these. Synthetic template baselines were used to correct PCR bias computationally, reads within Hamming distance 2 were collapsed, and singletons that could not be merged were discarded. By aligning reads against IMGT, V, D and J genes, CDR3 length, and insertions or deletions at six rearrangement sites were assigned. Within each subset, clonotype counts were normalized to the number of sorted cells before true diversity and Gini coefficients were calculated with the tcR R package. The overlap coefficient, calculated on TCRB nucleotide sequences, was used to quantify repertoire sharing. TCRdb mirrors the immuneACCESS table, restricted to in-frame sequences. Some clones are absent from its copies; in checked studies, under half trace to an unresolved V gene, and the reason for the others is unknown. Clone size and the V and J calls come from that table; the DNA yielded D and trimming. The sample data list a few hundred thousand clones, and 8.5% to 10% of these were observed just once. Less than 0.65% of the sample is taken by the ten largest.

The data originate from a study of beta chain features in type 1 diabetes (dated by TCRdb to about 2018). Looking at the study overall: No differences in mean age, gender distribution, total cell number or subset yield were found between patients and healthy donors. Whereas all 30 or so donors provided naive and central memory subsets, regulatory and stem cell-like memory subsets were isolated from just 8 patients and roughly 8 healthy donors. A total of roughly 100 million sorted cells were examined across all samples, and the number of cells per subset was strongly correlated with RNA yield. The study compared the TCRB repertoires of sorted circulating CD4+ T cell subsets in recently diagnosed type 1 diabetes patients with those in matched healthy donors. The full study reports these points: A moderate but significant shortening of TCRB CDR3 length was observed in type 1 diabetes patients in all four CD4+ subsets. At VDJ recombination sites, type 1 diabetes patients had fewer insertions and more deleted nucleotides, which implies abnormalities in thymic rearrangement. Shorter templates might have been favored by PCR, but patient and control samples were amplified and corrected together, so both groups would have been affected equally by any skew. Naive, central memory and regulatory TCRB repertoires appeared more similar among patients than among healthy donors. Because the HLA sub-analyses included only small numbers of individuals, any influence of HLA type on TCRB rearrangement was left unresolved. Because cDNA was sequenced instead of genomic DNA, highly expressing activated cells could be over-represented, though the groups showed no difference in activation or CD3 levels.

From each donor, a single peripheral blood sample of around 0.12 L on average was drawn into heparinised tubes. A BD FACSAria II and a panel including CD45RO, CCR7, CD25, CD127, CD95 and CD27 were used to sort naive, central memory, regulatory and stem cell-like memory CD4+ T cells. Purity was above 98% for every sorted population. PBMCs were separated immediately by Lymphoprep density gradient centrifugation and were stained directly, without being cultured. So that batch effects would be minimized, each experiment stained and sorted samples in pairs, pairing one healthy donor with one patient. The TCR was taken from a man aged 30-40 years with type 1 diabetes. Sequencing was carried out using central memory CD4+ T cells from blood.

The CDR3 loop reads CASTRQGGSRNQPQHF. The bases are TGTGCCAGTACTAGACAGGGGGGAAGTCGCAATCAGCCCCAGCATTTT. This receptor chain uses TRBV19 and TRBJ1-5; the central 9 bases match TRBD1. Measured from the cysteine to the phenylalanine, the CDR3 is 16 residues long. Only the CDR3 DNA stays, 48 bases, in frame from base 1. Compared with germline, V lacks 7 bases and J lacks 2 bases; bases without a gene match: 9. The germline V gene (reference sequence) gives CDR1 as LNHDA and CDR2 as SQIVND. Extended through the reference TRBV19 and TRBJ1-5 proteins, this CDR3 yields the full variable domain: DGGITQSPKYLFRKEGQNVTLSCEQNLNHDAMYWYRQDPGQGLRLIYYSQIVNDFQKGDIAEGYSVSREKKESFPLTVTSAQKNPTAFYLCASTRQGGSRNQPQHFGDGTRLSIL.